Below, 31 T cell receptor beta chains from the same sample are listed, as sequenced in a study of T cells in narcolepsy. The assay was immunoSEQ multiplex PCR, and TCRdb's table has in-frame clones only and misses some. The sample holds tens of thousands of clones; approximately 85% are singletons and the top ten take roughly 2.6%. The source material was CD45RA- memory CD4+ T cells from PBMCs. The receptors originated from a human donor with narcolepsy.

This chain joins TRBV5-6 and TRBJ2-1, with D perhaps matching TRBD2 (5 bases). The CDR3 has 12 residues. Germline CDR1 reads SGHDT; CDR2 reads YYEEEE. Between the trimmed V and J ends, which lost 1 base and 9 bases, there was a span of 8 bases. This chain's CDR3 is CASSLSEGEQFF. CDR3 nucleotide sequence: TGTGCCAGCAGCTTGTCCGAGGGTGAGCAGTTCTTC.

V gene TRBV5-4 combines with J gene TRBJ2-3; D may be TRBD2 (7 bases). This CDR3 has 14 residues. The V gene lost 0 bases and the J gene lost 5 bases, with 10 bases spanning the gap. CDR1 SGHNT and CDR2 YYREEE come from the germline V gene (reference sequence). The CDR3, as DNA: TGTGCCAGCAGCTTGGGAGGGGGGGTAGATACGCAGTATTTT. The encoded protein is CASSLGGGVDTQYF.

The J gene is TRBJ2-7, the V gene TRBV5-5; D may be TRBD1 (8 bases). The CDR3 spans 14 residues. V was clipped by 2 bases and J by 4 bases, with 13 bases between them. Germline assignment: CDR1 SGHKS and CDR2 YYEKEE (reference sequence). The CDR3 DNA sequence: TGTGCCAGCAGCTTACAGGGGGGGTTGTACGAGCAGTACTTC. The encoded protein is CASSLQGGLYEQYF.

V and J are TRBV30 and TRBJ2-7; TRBD1 might be the D (6 bases). V lost 2 bases to trimming and J lost 2 bases, with 7 bases between them. From germline, CDR1 is GTSNPN and CDR2 SVGIG (reference sequence). CDR3 length: 12 amino acids. CDR3: CAWSKGAYEQYF. The DNA for the CDR3 is TGTGCCTGGAGTAAGGGGGCCTACGAGCAGTACTTC.

The chain links TRBV10-3 to TRBJ2-2; D might be TRBD2 (5 bases). CDR1 ENHRY and CDR2 SYGVKD come from the germline V gene. With 3 bases removed from V and 0 bases from J, the gap between germline ends came to 8 bases. The CDR3 contains 15 residues. CDR3: CAISEVGANTGELFF. CDR3 coding DNA: TGTGCCATCAGTGAAGTCGGGGCGAACACCGGGGAGCTGTTTTTT.

J is TRBJ2-1 and V is TRBV29-1; 11 bases map to TRBD2. Germline values: CDR1 SQVTM, CDR2 ANQGSEA. The J segment lost 6 bases and the V segment lost 1 base, leaving 8 bases of the junction unmatched. The CDR3 consists of 16 residues. This chain's CDR3 is CSVEVGTGLAVNEQFF. The CDR3 DNA is TGCAGCGTTGAAGTGGGGACGGGACTAGCGGTCAATGAGCAGTTCTTC.

The chain recombines TRBV12-5 with TRBJ1-3, with 7 positions matching TRBD1. J was trimmed by 2 bases and V by 0 bases; bases with no gene match: 4. The CDR3 consists of 16 residues. Per germline, CDR1 LGHNT and CDR2 FRNRAP. The CDR3 reads CASGLVSGGTGNTIYF. For the CDR3, the DNA is TGTGCTAGTGGTTTGGTTTCAGGGGGAACTGGAAACACCATATATTTT.

This chain uses TRBV5-6 with TRBJ2-5; 9 bases fit TRBD2. CDR3 length: 15 amino acids. Germline-derived CDR1 and CDR2 are SGHDT and YYEEEE. After removal of 0 bases from V and 7 bases from J, the junction contained 7 bases not matched to a gene. The CDR3 coding sequence is TGTGCCAGCAGCTTGGCAGCGGGGGGAACCGGGACCCAGTACTTC. Translation gives CASSLAAGGTGTQYF.

The chain uses TRBV4-3 and TRBJ2-3, with a tentative D call TRBD1 (5 bases). This CDR3 comprises 13 residues. CDR1 LGHNA and CDR2 YSLEER come from the germline V gene. Trimming removed 3 bases at V and 5 bases at J, with 9 bases between. CDR3 residues: CASSQTVEDTQYF. The CDR3 coding sequence is TGCGCCAGCAGCCAGACAGTGGAAGATACGCAGTATTTT.

The rearrangement joins TRBV5-4 to TRBJ2-2; either TRBD1 or TRBD2 may fit D (5 bases each). V dropped 0 bases and J dropped 6 bases, with 9 bases sitting between them. Germline loops: CDR1 SGHNT, CDR2 YYREEE (reference sequence). This CDR3 has 14 amino acids. The CDR3 region is CASSLVGDAGELFF. DNA of the CDR3: TGTGCCAGCAGCTTGGTGGGGGATGCCGGGGAGCTGTTTTTT.

This clone was recorded once. The chain couples TRBV27 to TRBJ2-3, with 10 positions matching TRBD2. J was trimmed by 5 bases and V by 8 bases; bases with no gene match: 7. CDR3 length: 14 residues. The V gene's germline CDR1 is MNHEY and CDR2 SMNVEV (reference sequence). The CDR3 coding sequence is TGTGCCAGCTCTATAGCGGGGGGCATAGATACGCAGTATTTT. It codes for CASSIAGGIDTQYF.

This chain uses TRBV20-1 with TRBJ2-3; no reliable D call. The V and J ends lost 7 bases and 1 base respectively, with 6 bases between them. The CDR3 loop spans 11 amino acids. Per germline, CDR1 DFQATT and CDR2 SNEGSKA (reference sequence). The CDR3 loop reads CSGRGTDTQYF. Written as DNA, the CDR3 is TGCAGTGGAAGGGGCACAGATACGCAGTATTTT.

A few counts support this clone. CDR3 protein: CASSSRLAGAVDTQYF. CDR3 in DNA: TGTGCCAGCAGTTCAAGACTAGCGGGAGCGGTAGATACGCAGTATTTT. This chain uses TRBV6-5 with TRBJ2-3, with TRBD2 identical over 12 bases. This CDR3 is 16 amino acids long. J gave up 5 bases and V 4 bases, and 7 bases lay outside the gene matches. Germline V CDR1 and CDR2: MNHEY, SVGAGI.

The chain joins TRBV29-1 to TRBJ1-1, with D maybe TRBD1 (5 bases). This CDR3 spans 12 amino acids. Germline CDR1 is SQVTM and CDR2 is ANQGSEA. V was trimmed by 4 bases and J by 8 bases, leaving 14 bases between them. The CDR3, as DNA: TGCAGCGTTGTACCCGACAGCTACGAAGCTTTCTTT. Its protein is CSVVPDSYEAFF. Variable domain in full (rest from reference TRBV29-1 and TRBJ1-1): SAVISQKPSRDICQRGTSLTIQCQVDSQVTMMFWYRQQPGQSLTLIATANQGSEATYESGFVIDKFPISRPNLTFSTLTVSNMSPEDSSIYLCSVVPDSYEAFFGQGTRLTVV.

V is TRBV2 and J is TRBJ2-2, with a possible D match to TRBD1 (5 bases). Germline lookup yields CDR1 SNHLY and CDR2 FYNNEI. Trimming took 2 bases from V and 2 from J, leaving 9 bases between them. The CDR3 sequence is 15 residues long. The CDR3 DNA reads as TGTGCCAGCAGTGAATCCAGGGTAAACACCGGGGAGCTGTTTTTT. The encoded protein is CASSESRVNTGELFF.

This chain joins TRBV9 and TRBJ2-2; 9 bases are a match to TRBD1. The germline V gene encodes CDR1 SGDLS and CDR2 YYNGEE. This CDR3 contains 17 residues. The trim removed 4 bases at V and 5 bases at J, leaving 12 bases unmatched. The CDR3 here is CASSFTSGTGNTGELFF. DNA for the CDR3: TGTGCCAGCAGCTTCACCTCCGGGACAGGGAATACCGGGGAGCTGTTTTTT.

The table lists this clone with a few counts. J is TRBJ1-5 and V is TRBV7-3; D is uncertain. CDR1 and CDR2 (germline): SGHTA, FQGTGA. This CDR3 has 13 residues. The V gene lost 3 bases and the J gene lost 4 bases, with 7 bases spanning the gap. DNA of the CDR3: TGTGCCAGCAGCTTCGGGTTGAATCAGCCCCAGCATTTT. Residues: CASSFGLNQPQHF. The full variable domain, in which reference TRBV7-3 and TRBJ1-5 provide the parts outside the CDR3, is GAGVSQTPSNKVTEKGKYVELRCDPISGHTALYWYRQSLGQGPEFLIYFQGTGAADDSGLPNDRFFAVRPEGSVSTLKIQRTERGDSAVYLCASSFGLNQPQHFGDGTRLSIL.

On this clone itself: The junction differs from germline at one of its ends, possibly a read error. Additional DNA sequences in this sample encode the identical CDR3. The chain couples TRBV6-1 to TRBJ2-2, with TRBD1 matching over 8 bases. Per germline, CDR1 MNHNS and CDR2 SASEGT. The CDR3 runs 14 residues. The CDR3 bases are TGTGCCAGCAGTACCCGGACAGGGACCGGGGAGTTGTTTTTT. Translated: CASSTRTGTGELFF.

The DNA of the CDR3 is TGTGCCAGCAGCCCAGGGACAGGGGGAGATACGCAGTATTTT. Protein: CASSPGTGGDTQYF. The chain joins TRBV11-3 to TRBJ2-3; TRBD1 matches 11 bases. CDR3 length: 14 residues. After removal of 5 bases from V and 5 bases from J, the junction contained 3 bases not matched to a gene. Germline-derived CDR1 and CDR2 are SGHNT and YENEEA.

The chain uses TRBV7-2 and TRBJ1-2; D might be TRBD1 (5 bases). The V end was cut by 9 bases, the J end by 13 bases, with 18 bases between. The CDR3 is 11 residues long. Germline V lookup: CDR1 SGHTA, CDR2 FQGNSA. For the CDR3, the DNA is TGTGCCAGTGGGGTTGGGGCGGGTTTCACCTTC. It is translated as CASGVGAGFTF.

This clone occurred once. The CDR3 is CASSPTGNPPAYTF. CDR3 coding DNA: TGTGCCAGCAGCCCCACAGGGAATCCACCGGCCTACACCTTC. This rearrangement joins TRBV7-8 to TRBJ1-2; the D gene is possibly TRBD1 (6 bases). Germline V gives CDR1 SGHVS, CDR2 FQNEAQ. CDR3 length: 14 residues. Trimming cost V 5 bases and J 10 bases, with 20 bases left between them.

This clone was seen a single time. The chain has TRBV7-9 and TRBJ2-7; 8 nucleotides agree with TRBD1. The J segment lost 3 bases and the V segment lost 4 bases, leaving 5 bases of the junction unmatched. CDR1 is SEHNR and CDR2 is FQNEAQ in the germline V gene (reference sequence). This CDR3 is 14 amino acids long. CDR3 sequence (DNA): TGTGCCAGCAGCTCCCGACAGGGGATCTACGAGCAGTACTTC. It specifies CASSSRQGIYEQYF.

This clone was detected a few times. The rearrangement joins TRBV10-1 to TRBJ2-7; no reliable D call. V was pared by 5 bases and J by 5 bases, with 10 bases between. The CDR3 is made up of 12 amino acids. Germline CDR1 reads WNHNN; CDR2 reads SYGVQD (reference sequence). The CDR3 region has the DNA TGCGCCAGCAGTAATCGGGTCCACGAGCAGTACTTC. The encoded protein is CASSNRVHEQYF.

V and J are TRBV5-6 and TRBJ2-2, with TRBD1 identical over 8 bases. The CDR3 contains 18 residues. V lost 0 bases, J lost 3 bases, and 10 bases stayed unmatched. From germline, CDR1 is SGHDT and CDR2 YYEEEE. The chain's CDR3 is CASSLGVRQGAYTGELFF. The CDR3 nucleotides are TGTGCCAGCAGCTTGGGAGTACGGCAGGGGGCGTACACCGGGGAGCTGTTTTTT.

The chain uses TRBV6-1 and TRBJ2-7; no clear D. CDR3 length: 14 amino acids. V was trimmed by 4 bases and J by 0 bases, leaving 10 bases between them. Per the germline V gene, CDR1 is MNHNS and CDR2 is SASEGT. The DNA of the CDR3 is TGTGCCAGCAGTGTGGTCCGGGCCTCCTACGAGCAGTACTTC. This codes for CASSVVRASYEQYF.

This clone was detected only a few times. The chain recombines TRBV9 with TRBJ2-1; D not resolved. Germline CDR1 is SGDLS and CDR2 is YYNGEE. Trimming left V 0 bases short and J 4 bases short, with 14 bases between. The CDR3 length is 16 residues. CDR3 region: CASSVEGRRSYNEQFF. The CDR3 nucleotides read TGTGCCAGCAGCGTAGAAGGAAGACGATCTTACAATGAGCAGTTCTTC.

The chain joins TRBV2 to TRBJ2-7; D may be TRBD1 (5 bases). V lost 5 bases and J lost 3, with 14 bases in between. Germline lookup yields CDR1 SNHLY and CDR2 FYNNEI. The CDR3 has 14 residues. The CDR3 sequence is CASSSQGFSYEQYF. As DNA, the CDR3 is TGTGCCAGCAGTTCCCAGGGATTCAGCTACGAGCAGTACTTC.

Only one count was recorded for this clone. V usage is TRBV14 and J usage is TRBJ1-2, with unresolved D. CDR1 and CDR2 from the germline V gene are SGHDN and FVKESK. V lost 0 bases to trimming and J lost 8 bases, with 13 bases between them. The CDR3 runs 14 residues. CDR3 sequence: CASSQETARRGYTF. The DNA of the CDR3 is TGTGCCAGCAGCCAAGAGACGGCCCGGAGGGGCTACACCTTC.

The chain carries TRBV28 and TRBJ1-1, with D unclear. In germline, CDR1 is MDHEN, CDR2 SYDVKM. This CDR3 is built from 13 residues. The ends were cut back, 4 bases at V and 1 base at J, with 7 bases in the middle. DNA of the CDR3: TGTGCCAGCAGTTCTCGCTGGAACACTGAAGCTTTCTTT. Its translation is CASSSRWNTEAFF.

This chain links TRBV27 with TRBJ2-2, with D possibly TRBD2 on 5 matching bases. Germline V gene lookup returns CDR1 MNHEY and CDR2 SMNVEV (reference sequence). Trimming took off 2 bases at V and 4 bases at J, with 14 bases between the two ends. This CDR3 is built from 16 residues. Written as DNA, the CDR3 is TGTGCCAGCAGTTTACGCGGGCCCCTCGGCACCGGGGAGCTGTTTTTT. It translates to CASSLRGPLGTGELFF.

V gene TRBV2 combines with J gene TRBJ1-2; D is unresolved. The germline V and J ends were trimmed by 1 base and 7 bases, with 13 bases remaining between them. There are 14 residues in the CDR3. Looked up from germline, CDR1 is SNHLY and CDR2 is FYNNEI. The CDR3 DNA reads as TGTGCCAGCAGTGAAGGACCCGCGGCGGGTGGCTACACCTTC. Amino acids: CASSEGPAAGGYTF.